These 8 T cell receptor beta chains share one sample of origin, sequenced in a study of T cells in women clearing cervical HPV infection. The method was immunoSEQ multiplex PCR; TCRdb's version includes in-frame clones alone and lacks a portion of them. Its clone listing holds 25,000 to 35,000 clones. The sequenced sample consisted of blood buffy coat. These receptor sequences come from a woman aged 18 to 75 with a cervical HPV16 infection that either progressed to CIN3+ or cleared (not recorded which).

Concerning this clone: With the read ending 3 residues before the CDR3 end, the germline J gene is used to fill in that end. This rearrangement joins TRBV12-3 or TRBV12-4 to TRBJ1-2; D is undetermined. The CDR3 contains 12 residues. V shed 7 bases and J shed 4 bases, with 10 bases lying between them. CDR3 DNA (partial): TGTGCCAGCACCCCATCCAGCTATGGC. Its translation is CASTPSSYG. The full CDR3 protein reads CASTPSSYGYTF.

Of note for this clone: The read stops 3 residues short of the end of the CDR3; the missing end is completed from the germline J gene. This chain connects TRBV12-3 or TRBV12-4 to TRBJ2-1; TRBD2 matches at 8 bases. The V and J ends lost 4 bases and 3 bases, in that order; junction bases with no gene match: 8. CDR3 length equals 16 residues. Here the CDR3 reads CASSSKREQHYNEQFF. Incomplete CDR3 DNA: TGTGCCAGCAGTTCGAAGCGGGAGCAACACTACAATGAG.

The covered CDR3 bases are TGCGCCAGCAGAGCGGGAGCTACCCAAGAGACC. It yields the protein CASRAGATQET. In full, the CDR3 reads CASRAGATQETQYF. The V gene is TRBV5-1, the J gene TRBJ2-5; 8 bases are shared with TRBD2. The read falls 3 residues short of the CDR3 end, and the missing part is taken from the germline J gene. Germline V gene lookup returns CDR1 SGHRS and CDR2 YFSETQ. The trim removed 5 bases at V and 1 base at J, leaving 4 bases unmatched. This CDR3 contains 14 residues.

About this clone: The CDR3 end lies 3 residues beyond the end of the read and is filled in from the germline J gene. The rearrangement joins TRBV28 to TRBJ1-2; TRBD1 matches 10 bases. Germline V gene data show CDR1 as MDHEN and CDR2 as SYDVKM. This CDR3 spans 15 amino acids. V lost 0 bases and J lost 7; bases outside the gene matches: 5. CDR3 bases read: TGTGCCAGCAGTTTATGGGTGGGGACAGGGGCTGGC. Translating gives CASSLWVGTGAG. The whole CDR3 reads CASSLWVGTGAGYTF.

As concerns this clone: The CDR3 goes on 3 residues after the read ends, and that part is filled in from the germline J gene. V usage is TRBV5-1 and J usage is TRBJ2-1; D is uncertain. V gave up 0 bases and J gave up 4 bases, with 8 bases separating them. This CDR3 contains 14 residues. Germline CDR1 SGHRS, CDR2 YFSETQ. The part of the CDR3 DNA that was read is TGCGCCAGCAGCTTGGACAGCCCATACAATGAG. It is translated as CASSLDSPYNE. The full CDR3 protein reads CASSLDSPYNEQFF.

Note on this clone: The sequenced fragment ends 3 residues before the CDR3 boundary, so the rest is inferred from the germline J gene. The V call is TRBV6-4, the J call TRBJ2-7, with D perhaps matching TRBD1 (5 bases). In germline, CDR1 is MRHNA, CDR2 SNTAGT. V lost 0 bases and J lost 2, with 11 bases in between. The length of the CDR3 is 15 residues. CDR3 amino acids: CASSDSGEATYEQYF. CDR3 bases read: TGTGCCAGCAGTGACTCAGGGGAAGCCACCTACGAG.

A note on this clone: The observed sequence ends 3 residues before the CDR3 terminus, with the missing tail filled in from the germline J gene. The chain uses TRBV19 and TRBJ2-7; 10 bases fit TRBD1. The CDR3 spans 15 residues. J was trimmed by 5 bases and V by 7 bases; bases with no gene match: 11. Germline CDR1 and CDR2: LNHDA and SQIVND (reference sequence). The sequenced part of the CDR3 DNA is TGTGCCAGTACCCTCAGGGGGACAGGGGATAACGAG. Translation: CASTLRGTGDNE. In full, the CDR3 is CASTLRGTGDNEQYF. Looking up the rest from reference TRBV19 and TRBJ2-7 gives the full variable domain: DGGITQSPKYLFRKEGQNVTLSCEQNLNHDAMYWYRQDPGQGLRLIYYSQIVNDFQKGDIAEGYSVSREKKESFPLTVTSAQKNPTAFYLCASTLRGTGDNEQYFGPGTRLTVT.

On this clone itself: The read stops 3 residues short of the end of the CDR3; the missing end is completed from the germline J gene. The rearrangement joins TRBV11-3 to TRBJ1-3; no clear D gene. The CDR3 consists of 15 residues. V was clipped by 1 base and J by 0 bases, with 7 bases between them. Germline V lookup: CDR1 SGHNT, CDR2 YENEEA. CDR3 protein: CASSLGIASGNTIYF. CDR3 DNA, as far as it was read: TGTGCCAGCAGCTTAGGGATAGCCTCTGGAAACACC.